These T cell receptor beta chains were read from a single sample in a study of cytomegalovirus exposure and HLA in healthy donors. Profiling relied on immunoSEQ multiplex PCR, and the TCRdb table lists in-frame clones only, not all of them. The sample includes about 100,000 clones, 60% to 70% of them seen just once. Sequenced material: PBMCs. The receptors here all came from a man aged 25-45 years in good health and CMV-seropositive. CDR3s include the opening cysteine and the closing phenylalanine or tryptophan. Fields, in order: J gene, clone size, D gene, V gene, CDR3 protein, CDR3 DNA. D genes are given only for firm matches. Size tells how often a clone was seen (once, few, many) or the class of an expanded clone, and some rows leave it out.

j_call: TRBJ2-7
clone_size: once
d_call: TRBD1
v_call: TRBV18
cdr3_aa: CASSPLQGAPYEQYF
cdr3_nt: TGTGCCAGCTCACCACTACAGGGGGCACCCTACGAGCAGTACTTC

j_call: TRBJ2-7
clone_size: .
d_call: .
v_call: TRBV18
cdr3_aa: CASSLPGIPYEQYF
cdr3_nt: TGTGCCAGCTCCCTTCCCGGGATACCCTACGAGCAGTACTTC

j_call: TRBJ2-1
clone_size: .
d_call: .
v_call: TRBV5-5
cdr3_aa: CASSRWGVGEQFF
cdr3_nt: TGTGCCAGCAGCCGTTGGGGGGTTGGAGAGCAGTTCTTC

j_call: TRBJ2-5
clone_size: few
d_call: .
v_call: TRBV28
cdr3_aa: CASSLGGAYQETQYF
cdr3_nt: TGTGCCAGCAGTTTAGGGGGGGCGTACCAAGAGACCCAGTACTTC

j_call: TRBJ2-3
clone_size: few
d_call: .
v_call: TRBV28
cdr3_aa: CASIPIGRGTTAYPQYF
cdr3_nt: TGTGCCAGCATCCCGATTGGGAGGGGGACAACCGCTTATCCGCAGTATTTT

j_call: TRBJ1-2
clone_size: .
d_call: .
v_call: TRBV9
cdr3_aa: CASKDGESYGYTF
cdr3_nt: TGTGCCAGCAAAGACGGAGAAAGCTATGGCTACACCTTC

j_call: TRBJ1-3
clone_size: .
d_call: .
v_call: TRBV9
cdr3_aa: CASSVSLDEGNTIYF
cdr3_nt: TGTGCCAGCAGCGTCTCACTAGATGAGGGAAACACCATATATTTT

j_call: TRBJ2-3
clone_size: .
d_call: TRBD2
v_call: TRBV25-1
cdr3_aa: CASSELPSGGADTQYF
cdr3_nt: TGTGCCAGCAGTGAACTCCCAAGCGGGGGGGCAGATACGCAGTATTTT

j_call: TRBJ1-1
clone_size: many
d_call: .
v_call: TRBV13
cdr3_aa: CASSFGGLAEAFF
cdr3_nt: TGTGCCAGCAGCTTCGGGGGGCTCGCTGAAGCTTTCTTT

j_call: TRBJ2-7
clone_size: few
d_call: TRBD2
v_call: TRBV11-3
cdr3_aa: CASSWLAGYEQYF
cdr3_nt: TGTGCCAGCAGCTGGCTAGCGGGTTACGAGCAGTACTTC

j_call: TRBJ1-5
clone_size: .
d_call: .
v_call: TRBV6-6
cdr3_aa: CASSQRDSNQPQHF
cdr3_nt: TGTGCCAGCAGCCAGCGGGATAGCAATCAGCCCCAGCATTTT

j_call: TRBJ2-1
clone_size: .
d_call: .
v_call: TRBV11-3
cdr3_aa: CASSIRSADNEQFF
cdr3_nt: TGTGCCAGCAGCATCAGAAGCGCGGACAATGAGCAGTTCTTC

j_call: TRBJ2-1
clone_size: few
d_call: TRBD2
v_call: TRBV7-2
cdr3_aa: CASSPPASSGGQFF
cdr3_nt: TGTGCCAGCAGCCCCCCGGCGTCGAGCGGGGGGCAGTTCTTC

j_call: TRBJ2-7
clone_size: .
d_call: .
v_call: TRBV13
cdr3_aa: CASSFGTGTYEQYF
cdr3_nt: TGTGCCAGCAGCTTCGGTACAGGGACCTACGAGCAGTACTTC

j_call: TRBJ1-1
clone_size: .
d_call: .
v_call: TRBV14
cdr3_aa: CASSRRNTEAFF
cdr3_nt: TGTGCCAGCAGCCGGAGGAACACTGAAGCTTTCTTT

j_call: TRBJ2-5
clone_size: few
d_call: TRBD1
v_call: TRBV19
cdr3_aa: CASSILPTTGGRGETQYF
cdr3_nt: TGTGCCAGTAGTATACTCCCTACGACAGGGGGTAGAGGAGAGACCCAGTACTTC

j_call: TRBJ2-7
clone_size: few
d_call: TRBD2
v_call: TRBV7-9
cdr3_aa: CASRRGGAYEQYF
cdr3_nt: TGTGCCAGCAGACGCGGGGGGGCCTACGAGCAGTACTTC

j_call: TRBJ2-3
clone_size: .
d_call: .
v_call: TRBV2
cdr3_aa: CATRTDTDTQYF
cdr3_nt: TGTGCCACTAGGACAGATACAGATACGCAGTATTTT

j_call: TRBJ1-1
clone_size: few
d_call: .
v_call: TRBV29-1
cdr3_aa: CSASQGLGTEAFF
cdr3_nt: TGCAGCGCCTCCCAGGGGCTGGGCACTGAAGCTTTCTTT

j_call: TRBJ2-4
clone_size: .
d_call: .
v_call: TRBV2
cdr3_aa: CASSEAEWAKNIQYF
cdr3_nt: TGTGCCAGCAGTGAAGCGGAGTGGGCCAAAAACATTCAGTACTTC

j_call: TRBJ1-1
clone_size: .
d_call: TRBD1
v_call: TRBV12-5
cdr3_aa: CASGLGQGGTEAFF
cdr3_nt: TGTGCTAGTGGTTTAGGACAGGGGGGTACTGAAGCTTTCTTT

j_call: TRBJ1-1
clone_size: .
d_call: TRBD1
v_call: TRBV2
cdr3_aa: CATATGVETEAFF
cdr3_nt: TGTGCCACCGCGACAGGGGTGGAAACTGAAGCTTTCTTT

j_call: TRBJ2-2
clone_size: .
d_call: TRBD2
v_call: TRBV7-8
cdr3_aa: CASSSPGGLNTGELFF
cdr3_nt: TGTGCCAGCAGCTCCCCGGGGGGGCTCAACACCGGGGAGCTGTTTTTT

j_call: TRBJ1-1
clone_size: .
d_call: TRBD1
v_call: TRBV7-7
cdr3_aa: CASSLTGGTEAFF
cdr3_nt: TGTGCTAGCAGCTTAACAGGGGGCACTGAAGCTTTCTTT

j_call: TRBJ1-3
clone_size: .
d_call: .
v_call: TRBV5-1
cdr3_aa: CASSLGLSDPDGNTIYF
cdr3_nt: TGCGCCAGCAGCTTGGGACTGTCGGATCCCGATGGAAACACCATATATTTT

j_call: TRBJ2-7
clone_size: .
d_call: TRBD1
v_call: TRBV6-5
cdr3_aa: CASSSLPGQQLPEQYF
cdr3_nt: TGTGCCAGCAGTTCTTTACCGGGACAGCAACTTCCTGAGCAGTACTTC

j_call: TRBJ2-3
clone_size: .
d_call: .
v_call: TRBV2
cdr3_aa: CASSEEGGDTQYF
cdr3_nt: TGTGCCAGCAGTGAAGAGGGAGGAGATACGCAGTATTTT

j_call: TRBJ2-5
clone_size: few
d_call: .
v_call: TRBV11-3
cdr3_aa: CASSPRESETQYF
cdr3_nt: TGTGCCAGCAGCCCCAGGGAATCAGAGACCCAGTACTTC

j_call: TRBJ2-3
clone_size: .
d_call: TRBD2
v_call: TRBV9
cdr3_aa: CASSVLAGGDTQYF
cdr3_nt: TGTGCCAGCAGCGTGCTAGCGGGGGGGGATACGCAGTATTTT

j_call: TRBJ1-4
clone_size: few
d_call: .
v_call: TRBV23-1
cdr3_aa: CASSQYGMRREKLFF
cdr3_nt: TGCGCCAGCAGTCAATACGGGATGAGGAGGGAAAAACTGTTTTTT

j_call: TRBJ2-1
clone_size: few
d_call: .
v_call: TRBV10-2
cdr3_aa: CASRRDYNEQFF
cdr3_nt: TGCGCCAGCAGGCGGGACTACAATGAGCAGTTCTTC

j_call: TRBJ2-2
clone_size: few
d_call: TRBD1
v_call: TRBV4-2
cdr3_aa: CASSPEGQGTAGELFF
cdr3_nt: TGTGCCAGCAGCCCCGAGGGACAGGGAACCGCCGGGGAGCTGTTTTTT

j_call: TRBJ1-2
clone_size: few
d_call: .
v_call: TRBV11-1
cdr3_aa: CASSQGGAADTF
cdr3_nt: TGTGCCAGCAGCCAGGGCGGTGCAGCCGATACCTTC

j_call: TRBJ2-2
clone_size: .
d_call: TRBD2
v_call: TRBV2
cdr3_aa: CASRLSGGNTGELFF
cdr3_nt: TGTGCCAGCAGGCTTAGCGGGGGTAACACCGGGGAGCTGTTTTTT

j_call: TRBJ1-4
clone_size: .
d_call: .
v_call: TRBV9
cdr3_aa: CASSAGEGQPNEKLFF
cdr3_nt: TGTGCCAGCAGCGCGGGAGAGGGCCAACCTAATGAAAAACTGTTTTTT

j_call: TRBJ2-3
clone_size: .
d_call: TRBD2
v_call: TRBV30
cdr3_aa: CAWAPGGGVTDTQYF
cdr3_nt: TGTGCCTGGGCCCCGGGAGGGGGGGTCACAGATACGCAGTATTTT

j_call: TRBJ2-3
clone_size: few
d_call: TRBD2
v_call: TRBV19
cdr3_aa: CASTWEGSSTDTQYF
cdr3_nt: TGTGCCAGCACGTGGGAGGGATCTAGCACAGATACGCAGTATTTT

j_call: TRBJ1-5
clone_size: .
d_call: .
v_call: TRBV19
cdr3_aa: CASSSQGNQPQHF
cdr3_nt: TGTGCCAGTAGTAGCCAGGGTAATCAGCCCCAGCATTTT

j_call: TRBJ2-2
clone_size: .
d_call: TRBD2
v_call: TRBV6-5
cdr3_aa: CASSYSGTSGTGELFF
cdr3_nt: TGTGCCAGCAGTTACTCGGGGACTAGCGGTACCGGGGAGCTGTTTTTT

j_call: TRBJ1-6
clone_size: .
d_call: TRBD1
v_call: TRBV27
cdr3_aa: CASSLSDRVRSPLHF
cdr3_nt: TGTGCCAGCAGTTTAAGTGACAGGGTGAGGTCACCCCTCCACTTT

j_call: TRBJ1-2
clone_size: .
d_call: TRBD1
v_call: TRBV19
cdr3_aa: CASSLRGFPYGYTF
cdr3_nt: TGTGCCAGTAGCCTCAGGGGGTTCCCCTATGGCTACACCTTC